Each of the 31 T cell receptor beta chains below was sequenced from the same sample in a study of identical twins (TCRdb year 2016). The method was 5' RACE. The instrument was an Illumina HiSeq 2000. TCRdb applied fastp at Q25 and MiXCR to the public reads, then kept only in-frame beta chains. Rows matching on CDR3 protein sequence are summarized as one entry with the most common DNA and genes. Present in this sample are approximately 700,000 distinct CDR3 sequences, 15% to 20% of which were seen just once. The ten largest clones represent less than 15% of the sample. In addition, the sample was reused for a study of T cells expressing NK-cell markers.

The specimen sequenced was PBMCs. Receptors were obtained from a woman aged 18-35 years in good health.

The chain joins TRBV2 to TRBJ2-5; D is tentatively TRBD1 or TRBD2 (5 bases each). Trimming removed 3 bases at V and 2 bases at J, with 7 bases between. The CDR3 runs to 13 residues. CDR1 is SNHLY, CDR2 FYNNEI, per germline. The CDR3 DNA is TGTGCCAGCAGTGAGGGGGAACAAGAGACCCAGTACTTC. Translated: CASSEGEQETQYF.

This clonotype was recorded a few times. The rearrangement uses TRBV12-3 or TRBV12-4 and TRBJ2-5, with D possibly matching TRBD2 (5 bases). The ends were cut back, 4 bases at V and 1 base at J, with 10 bases in the middle. The CDR3 contains 14 residues. The DNA of the CDR3 is TGTGCCAGCAGTTCCACTAGGGCCCAAGAGACCCAGTACTTC. This encodes CASSSTRAQETQYF.

V is TRBV29-1 and J is TRBJ2-7, with D perhaps TRBD1 (5 bases). The CDR3 is 14 amino acids. The germline V and J ends were trimmed by 2 bases and 2 bases, with 13 bases remaining between them. CDR1 is SQVTM, CDR2 ANQGSEA, per germline. CDR3 nucleotide sequence: TGCAGCGTTGAACATCGAGACAGCCCCTACGAGCAGTACTTC. It specifies CSVEHRDSPYEQYF.

The chain couples TRBV5-5 to TRBJ2-7, with no clear D. Germline lookup yields CDR1 SGHKS and CDR2 YYEKEE (reference sequence). The CDR3 is made up of 14 amino acids. Trimming took 5 bases from V and 0 from J, leaving 12 bases between them. The CDR3 nucleotides are TGTGCCAGCAGTGTGAGGACGTACTCCTACGAGCAGTACTTC. This translates into CASSVRTYSYEQYF.

This clonotype was detected a few times. The chain recombines TRBV12-3 or TRBV12-4 with TRBJ1-6; D ambiguous. The CDR3 has 15 residues. With 7 bases removed from V and 4 bases from J, the gap between germline ends came to 14 bases. The CDR3 region is CASTRARSYNSPLHF. As DNA, the CDR3 is TGTGCCAGCACCCGGGCCCGATCATATAATTCACCCCTCCACTTT.

Only a few counts were recorded for this clonotype. The chain carries TRBV9 and TRBJ2-7, with D tentatively TRBD2 (5 bases). V was pared by 3 bases and J by 3 bases, with 13 bases between. Germline V gene lookup returns CDR1 SGDLS and CDR2 YYNGEE. The CDR3 totals 14 residues. CDR3 sequence (DNA): TGTGCCAGCAGCGCAGCGGTGGGTCTCTACGAGCAGTACTTC. Translation gives CASSAAVGLYEQYF.

This clonotype was detected a few times. The rearrangement joins TRBV6-1 to TRBJ2-3; 7 bases are shared with TRBD1. The germline CDR1 and CDR2 sequences are MNHNS and SASEGT. Trimming at V came to 7 bases and at J to 0 bases, leaving 4 bases not matched to a gene. The CDR3 covers 14 residues. This CDR3 reads CASNRGISTDTQYF. DNA of the CDR3: TGTGCCAGCAACAGGGGCATTAGCACAGATACGCAGTATTTT.

The sample holds many counts of this clonotype. This sequence joins TRBV12-3 or TRBV12-4 and TRBJ1-5; D gene unclear. The CDR3 is 13 amino acids. Trimming pared 3 bases from V and 8 bases from J, leaving 11 bases between. The CDR3 spells CASSFPGDKPQHF. The CDR3 DNA reads TGTGCCAGCAGTTTCCCCGGGGATAAGCCCCAGCATTTT.

In nucleotides, the CDR3 is TGTGCCAGCAGCTTAAGGGGCGGGAGAATGGTTAGCTCCTACAATGAGCAGTTCTTC. Its protein product is CASSLRGGRMVSSYNEQFF. The V call is TRBV11-2, the J call TRBJ2-1; TRBD2 aligns across 7 bases. CDR3 length equals 19 residues. The ends lost 2 bases at V and 0 bases at J; junction bases unmatched: 13. The germline V gene has CDR1 SGHAT and CDR2 FQNNGV.

The chain links TRBV6-6 to TRBJ2-5; the D is unclear. This CDR3 contains 12 residues. V was clipped by 7 bases and J by 0 bases, with 6 bases between them. CDR1 is MNHNY and CDR2 is SVGAGI in the germline V gene (reference sequence). CDR3 DNA: TGTGCCAGCACCGAGTACCAAGAGACCCAGTACTTC. Its protein product is CASTEYQETQYF.

This clonotype was seen a handful of times. The CDR3 sequence is CASSVGGPPTDTQYF. CDR3 bases: TGTGCCAGCAGCGTGGGCGGTCCTCCCACAGATACGCAGTATTTT. The J gene is TRBJ2-3, the V gene TRBV9; D uncertain. Germline V gives CDR1 SGDLS, CDR2 YYNGEE. The CDR3 length is 15 residues. Trimming cost V 2 bases and J 2 bases, with 12 bases left between them.

The rearrangement joins TRBV2 to TRBJ2-7, with 7 nucleotides matching TRBD1. Germline V gene lookup returns CDR1 SNHLY and CDR2 FYNNEI. V was clipped by 8 bases and J by 2 bases; unmatched bases: 6. The CDR3 spans 13 residues. In nucleotides, the CDR3 is TGTGCCAGCCTGCGACAGGGAACCTACGAGCAGTACTTC. Translating it yields CASLRQGTYEQYF.

Judged by abundance, this clonotype is medium-sized. The V and J genes are TRBV20-1 and TRBJ2-3; no clear D gene. The length of the CDR3 is 14 residues. Germline V gene sequence: CDR1 DFQATT, CDR2 SNEGSKA (reference sequence). The V and J ends lost 6 bases and 0 bases respectively, with 13 bases between them. The DNA for the CDR3 is TGCAGTGCCCCTGGTTACTCTAGCACAGATACGCAGTATTTT. Translation gives CSAPGYSSTDTQYF.

This clonotype was recorded a few times. The V call is TRBV5-6, the J call TRBJ2-2, with a tentative D call TRBD2 (5 bases). V lost 0 bases and J 6 bases, leaving 9 bases between the germline ends. Germline lookup yields CDR1 SGHDT and CDR2 YYEEEE. The CDR3 has 14 residues. CDR3 sequence (DNA): TGTGCCAGCAGCTTGGCCCGAGGGTCCGGGGAGCTGTTTTTT. Residues: CASSLARGSGELFF.

This clonotype was recorded a few times. The V gene is TRBV3-1, the J gene TRBJ2-3; D may match TRBD1 or TRBD2 (5 bases each). The ends were cut back, 5 bases at V and 4 bases at J, with 16 bases in the middle. Germline CDR1 reads LGHDT; CDR2 reads YNNKEL (reference sequence). The CDR3 consists of 15 residues. CDR3 protein: CASSSRDPLPDTQYF. For the CDR3, the DNA is TGTGCCAGCAGCTCAAGGGACCCCCTTCCAGATACGCAGTATTTT.

The chain is built from TRBV20-1 and TRBJ2-1; 10 bases align to TRBD2. This CDR3 has 17 amino acids. CDR1 is DFQATT, CDR2 SNEGSKA, per germline (reference sequence). Trimming took 6 bases from V and 4 from J; bases not matched to a gene: 15. CDR3 nucleotide sequence: TGCAGTGCGCAGACTAGCGGGTCTCACGGTCTTTACAATGAGCAGTTCTTC. Protein: CSAQTSGSHGLYNEQFF.

This clonotype has at least ten counts. This chain joins TRBV6-1 and TRBJ1-5, with 8 bases identical to TRBD1. Germline V gene sequence: CDR1 MNHNS, CDR2 SASEGT. With V trimmed by 8 bases and J by 5 bases, 11 bases remained unmatched. CDR3 size: 15 residues. In nucleotides, the CDR3 is TGTGCCAGCCGTAGGGACAGGCGGAGGGATCAGCCCCAGCATTTT. This translates into CASRRDRRRDQPQHF.

V and J are TRBV29-1 and TRBJ2-2; TRBD2 matches at 8 bases. V lost 4 bases and J lost 4; bases outside the gene matches: 5. CDR1 and CDR2 (germline): SQVTM, ANQGSEA. This CDR3 is 14 amino acids long. The CDR3 loop is CSVGAGEGTGELFF. The DNA of the CDR3 is TGCAGCGTTGGAGCGGGAGAAGGCACCGGGGAGCTGTTTTTT.

This clonotype showed up just a few times. The CDR3 spells CASSEARMDQPNYGYTF. In nucleotides, the CDR3 is TGTGCCAGCAGTGAAGCGAGGATGGATCAACCCAACTATGGCTACACCTTC. The rearrangement joins TRBV6-1 to TRBJ1-2, with D uncertain. Per the germline V gene, CDR1 is MNHNS and CDR2 is SASEGT. This CDR3 contains 17 residues. V was pared by 0 bases and J by 2 bases, with 16 bases between.

This clonotype was seen a handful of times. The germline gene is not matched at one end of the junction; a read error may be the cause. CDR3 DNA: TGTGCCATCAGCCCCCGCCGGGTCCTCCCAGATACGCAGTATTTT. Translation gives CAISPRRVLPDTQYF. The genes are TRBV5-6 and TRBJ2-3; D remains ambiguous. Germline V lookup: CDR1 SGHDT, CDR2 YYEEEE. The CDR3 totals 15 residues. Looking up the rest from reference TRBV5-6 and TRBJ2-3 gives the full variable domain: DAGVTQSPTHLIKTRGQQVTLRCSPKSGHDTVSWYQQALGQGPQFIFQYYEEEERQRGNFPDRFSGHQFPNYSSELNVNALLLGDSALYLCAISPRRVLPDTQYFGPGTRLTVL.

The rearrangement uses TRBV18 and TRBJ1-5, with 8 bases that match TRBD1. V was pared by 5 bases and J by 11 bases, with 8 bases of the junction left unmatched. The CDR3 sequence is 13 residues long. From germline, CDR1 is KGHSH and CDR2 LQKENI. The CDR3 reads CASSDRGTSAQHF. The CDR3 DNA sequence: TGTGCCAGCTCAGACAGGGGTACGTCGGCCCAGCATTTT.

In this sample, this clonotype turned up a few times. The chain couples TRBV29-1 to TRBJ2-2; 10 positions agree with TRBD2. The CDR3 consists of 14 residues. J was trimmed by 3 bases and V by 6 bases; bases with no gene match: 4. Germline CDR1 and CDR2: SQVTM and ANQGSEA. CDR3 in amino acids: CSVNSGGYTGELFF. CDR3 DNA sequence: TGCAGCGTCAATAGCGGGGGGTACACCGGGGAGCTGTTTTTT.

The CDR3 DNA sequence: TGCAGTGCTAGAGTACCTAGCGGAGACACCGGGGAGCTGTTTTTT. Translating it yields CSARVPSGDTGELFF. The genes are TRBV20-1 and TRBJ2-2, with 7 nucleotides matching TRBD2. Per the germline V gene, CDR1 is DFQATT and CDR2 is SNEGSKA (reference sequence). V was clipped by 1 base and J by 3 bases; unmatched bases: 5. The CDR3 runs 15 residues.

This rearrangement joins TRBV5-1 to TRBJ2-7, with D maybe TRBD2 (5 bases). There are 15 residues in the CDR3. Germline lookup yields CDR1 SGHRS and CDR2 YFSETQ. Trimming removed 4 bases from V and 2 bases from J, with 16 bases in between. The CDR3: CASSPSMDSTYEQYF. For the CDR3, the DNA is TGCGCCAGCAGCCCAAGTATGGACTCCACCTACGAGCAGTACTTC.

The chain links TRBV6-1 to TRBJ2-5; the D is unclear. V lost 4 bases and J 3 bases, leaving 15 bases between the germline ends. CDR3 length equals 15 residues. Looked up from germline, CDR1 is MNHNS and CDR2 is SASEGT. The DNA of the CDR3 is TGTGCCAGCAGTGGAAATCAAGCCCGAGAAGAGACCCAGTACTTC. This translates into CASSGNQAREETQYF.

This clonotype has ten or more counts. This sequence joins TRBV12-3 or TRBV12-4 and TRBJ1-6; 7 positions match TRBD1. J lost 8 bases, V lost 3 bases, and 4 bases had no gene match. The CDR3 consists of 14 residues. DNA for the CDR3: TGTGCCAGCAGTTTTAGGGGGCCGGATTCACCCCTCCACTTT. It codes for CASSFRGPDSPLHF.

V is TRBV20-1 and J is TRBJ2-5; no reliable D call. From germline, CDR1 is DFQATT and CDR2 SNEGSKA (reference sequence). Trimming took off 3 bases at V and 1 base at J, with 18 bases between the two ends. This CDR3 has 16 amino acids. Written as DNA, the CDR3 is TGCAGTGCTAGCGCTCTCGACTCGGGCTCCCAAGAGACCCAGTACTTC. Protein sequence: CSASALDSGSQETQYF.

The chain carries TRBV29-1 and TRBJ2-2; a weak D match, TRBD2 (5 bases). The V end lost 4 bases, the J end lost 5 bases, and 5 bases lay between the germline ends. Germline CDR1 and CDR2: SQVTM and ANQGSEA. The CDR3 runs 11 residues. The CDR3 here is CSVGETGELFF. The CDR3 bases are TGCAGCGTTGGGGAGACCGGGGAGCTGTTTTTT.

This clonotype occurred a few times. V is TRBV20-1 and J is TRBJ2-3, with D hard to call. V gave up 0 bases and J gave up 9 bases, with 19 bases separating them. CDR1 DFQATT and CDR2 SNEGSKA come from the germline V gene (reference sequence). There are 15 residues in the CDR3. The CDR3 DNA reads TGCAGTGCTAGAGAAGGCTGGACCATCTTGGGGACGCAGTATTTT. Its translation is CSAREGWTILGTQYF.

This clonotype was found a few times. The rearrangement joins TRBV2 to TRBJ2-3, with 7 bases that match TRBD1. The CDR3 sequence is 14 residues long. J lost 4 bases, V lost 4 bases, and 5 bases had no gene match. The germline V gene has CDR1 SNHLY and CDR2 FYNNEI. The chain's CDR3 is CASSGTGAPDTQYF. The CDR3 nucleotides are TGTGCCAGCAGTGGTACAGGGGCCCCAGATACGCAGTATTTT.

The DNA of the CDR3 is TGCGCCAGCAGCCAAGATCCCACATTTCAAGAGACCCAGTACTTC. This encodes CASSQDPTFQETQYF. The rearrangement uses TRBV4-3 and TRBJ2-5, with D hard to call. Trimming stripped 0 bases from V and 2 bases from J, with 10 bases between. CDR1 is LGHNA, CDR2 YSLEER, per germline. This CDR3 spans 15 amino acids.